The T cell receptor beta chain described here comes from a study of OX40 agonist ivuxolimab in advanced cancers. Study-level background: Recorded diagnoses for dose-escalation patients were hepatocellular carcinoma, melanoma, renal cell or head and neck cancer. The study, taken as a whole, reports: There were, on average, more expanded clones in CD8+ T cells than in CD4+. There was clonal expansion of CD4+ and CD8+ blood T cells by week 6 at 0.1 to 3.0 mg/kg. Certain nonresponders likewise exhibited a low normalized T-cell clonal expansion.

CDR1 and CDR2 from the germline V gene are WNHNN and SYGVQD (reference sequence). The CDR3 loop spans 13 amino acids. V lost 5 bases and J 6 bases, leaving 14 bases between the germline ends. Points on this clone: Its target is unknown.

Repertoires were generated with immunoSEQ multiplex PCR, while TCRdb's copy carries only in-frame clones and drops some. This sample has just under 55,000 clones, with about 80% found just once. The chain links TRBV10-1 to TRBJ2-7, with D possibly being TRBD1 or TRBD2 (5 bases each). This TCR was sampled from an adult with an advanced solid tumor such as melanoma, head and neck, liver or kidney cancer. The input for sequencing was CD4+ or CD8+ T cells sorted from blood, taken in a trial of the OX40 agonist ivuxolimab. Here the CDR3 reads CASSKGPLSEQYF. CDR3 nucleotides: TGCGCCAGCAGTAAGGGACCACTCAGCGAGCAGTACTTC.